This T cell receptor (beta chain) stems from a study of T-cell reconstitution after alpha-beta-depleted transplantation in children (dated by TCRdb to about 2016). With regard to the full study: Using TCR repertoire profiling, the study quantitatively followed how T-cell immune reconstitution unfolded in children after TCRalphabeta/CD19-depleted allogeneic hematopoietic cell transplantation.

This clonotype was recorded many times. Its cognate antigen has yet to be identified. The input lacks base qualities; no much larger clone sits a single base away. As encoded in the germline V gene, CDR1 is SNHLY while CDR2 is FYNNEI. V is clipped by 7 bases and J by 0 bases, and the sequence between their germline boundaries is 11 bases long. Its CDR3 holds 14 amino acids, cysteine through phenylalanine. CDR3 DNA only is kept here, 42 bases in frame from base 1. Libraries were prepared through PCR. Sequencing used an Illumina HiSeq 2500. Molecular barcoding was employed in the preparation of TCR libraries, with unique molecular identifiers being used to normalize TCRbeta repertoire quantification. TCRdb reprocessing: public reads trimmed at Q25 with fastp, clones called with MiXCR, in-frame beta chains kept. Entries are consolidated by CDR3 protein sequence, retaining the most common genes and DNA. The sample table lists over 200,000 distinct CDR3 sequences, 8.5% to 10% of them with a count of one. Around 6.2% of the sample is in the top ten clones.

The rearrangement joined TRBV2 to TRBJ2-3; the D gene could be TRBD1 or TRBD2, each one agreeing over 5 bases. Source: PBMCs from the stem cell graft donor, taken from the stem cell graft. The clonotype was recovered from a human donor who donated a stem cell graft to a child with acute lymphoblastic leukemia. The base sequence is TGTGCCAGCAAAAAGGGACCTAGCACAGATACGCAGTATTTT. It codes for CASKKGPSTDTQYF.